The 17 T cell receptor beta chains given below trace back to one sample, sequenced in a study of CD8+CD57+ T cells in acquired aplastic anemia. The use of genomic DNA as template underpinned the TCR beta VDJ and CDR3 profiling. From the reads, TCRdb called clonotypes with MiXCR, one entry per CDR3 protein. The data contain about 68,000 distinct CDR3 sequences, 50% to 55% of them singletons. Input material: sorted CD4+, CD8+, or CD8+CD57+ T cells (not recorded which) from PBMCs. These TCRs come from a human donor in good health, serving as a control.

This clonotype is medium-sized. This rearrangement joins TRBV7-6 to TRBJ2-1; D remains ambiguous. Germline-derived CDR1 and CDR2 are SGHVS and FNYEAQ. V lost 4 bases and J lost 6, with 7 bases in between. The CDR3 is made up of 12 amino acids. The CDR3 DNA follows: TGTGCCAGCAGCTCCACGCCCAATGAGCAGTTCTTC. Amino acids: CASSSTPNEQFF.

The V and J genes are TRBV20-1 and TRBJ1-4; a possible D gene is TRBD1 (5 bases). Germline V gene lookup returns CDR1 DFQATT and CDR2 SNEGSKA (reference sequence). V dropped 3 bases and J dropped 6 bases, with 17 bases sitting between them. The CDR3 loop spans 15 amino acids. The chain's CDR3 is CSASEGSGSYEKLFF. The CDR3 region has the DNA TGCAGTGCTAGTGAGGGGTCGGGGTCCTATGAAAAACTGTTTTTT.

V gene TRBV11-2 combines with J gene TRBJ2-7; D is perhaps TRBD1 or TRBD2 (9 bases each). Per germline, CDR1 SGHAT and CDR2 FQNNGV. V was pared by 5 bases and J by 6 bases, with 20 bases between. The CDR3 length is 15 residues. The CDR3 sequence: CASSGAGGQGSEQYV. The CDR3 bases are TGTGCCAGCAGCGGAGCGGGAGGACAGGGGTCCGAGCAGTACGTC.

The genes are TRBV19 and TRBJ2-7; D remains unclear. This CDR3 comprises 14 residues. V gave up 4 bases and J gave up 2 bases, with 12 bases separating them. CDR1 and CDR2 (germline): LNHDA, SQIVND (reference sequence). This CDR3 reads CASSKSQETYEQYF. CDR3 nucleotide sequence: TGTGCCAGTAGTAAGTCGCAGGAGACCTACGAGCAGTACTTC.

By proportion, this clonotype is medium-sized. The CDR3 loop is CASSVASSPGYDSPLHF. The CDR3 nucleotides are TGTGCCAGCAGCGTAGCCAGCAGTCCCGGGTACGATTCACCCCTCCACTTT. The chain links TRBV9 to TRBJ1-6; D unresolved. V gave up 0 bases and J gave up 8 bases, with 18 bases separating them. The germline V gene has CDR1 SGDLS and CDR2 YYNGEE. The length of the CDR3 is 17 residues.

The chain has TRBV7-9 and TRBJ1-2; D not certain. Trimming left V 4 bases short and J 6 bases short, with 6 bases between. The germline CDR1 and CDR2 sequences are SEHNR and FQNEAQ (reference sequence). This CDR3 is built from 11 residues. The CDR3: CASSSNNGYTF. In DNA, the CDR3 is TGTGCCAGCAGCTCTAATAATGGCTACACCTTC.

The chain links TRBV20-1 to TRBJ1-6, with TRBD1 matching 11 bases. This CDR3 contains 13 residues. Trimming cost V 3 bases and J 10 bases; bases outside gene matches: 2. Germline V gene sequence: CDR1 DFQATT, CDR2 SNEGSKA (reference sequence). The CDR3 loop is CSARRTGGSPLHF. Here the CDR3 DNA reads TGCAGTGCTAGGAGGACAGGGGGCTCACCCCTCCACTTT.

The table lists this clonotype with many counts. V and J are TRBV20-1 and TRBJ2-7; 9 nucleotides match TRBD1. J was trimmed by 1 base and V by 1 base; bases with no gene match: 5. The CDR3 is 15 amino acids. Per germline, CDR1 DFQATT and CDR2 SNEGSKA (reference sequence). The CDR3 loop reads CSARAPGQGSYEQYF. CDR3 coding DNA: TGCAGTGCTAGAGCACCGGGACAGGGTTCCTACGAGCAGTACTTC.

This clonotype was observed many times. The rearrangement joins TRBV6-5 to TRBJ2-1; weak D call: TRBD1 (6 bases). V dropped 6 bases and J dropped 4 bases, with 16 bases sitting between them. Germline V gene data show CDR1 as MNHEY and CDR2 as SVGAGI. The CDR3 totals 15 residues. In DNA, the CDR3 is TGTGCCAGCAGCCAAAGCTCGACAGGTTACAATGAGCAGTTCTTC. It is translated as CASSQSSTGYNEQFF.

This clonotype was found many times. The chain carries TRBV20-1 and TRBJ2-2; the D is unclear. Germline V gene data show CDR1 as DFQATT and CDR2 as SNEGSKA (reference sequence). V dropped 0 bases and J dropped 3 bases, with 8 bases sitting between them. This CDR3 region has 14 residues. CDR3 nucleotide sequence: TGCAGTGCTAGAGATCTTCGGGACACCGGGGAGCTGTTTTTT. This sequence encodes CSARDLRDTGELFF.

This clonotype showed up just once. The CDR3 reads CASKSGYLQLYGYTF. The CDR3 coding sequence is TGTGCCAGTAAGTCGGGGTACCTACAGCTCTATGGCTACACCTTC. The chain has TRBV19 and TRBJ1-2; D unresolved. The germline V gene has CDR1 LNHDA and CDR2 SQIVND (reference sequence). With 7 bases removed from V and 4 bases from J, the gap between germline ends came to 19 bases. This CDR3 region has 15 residues.

Concerning this clonotype: One end of the junction does not line up with germline, which may come from a read error. V and J are TRBV19 and TRBJ2-1; 7 bases agree with TRBD2. Germline loops: CDR1 LNHDA, CDR2 SQIVND (reference sequence). CDR3 length: 13 residues. In DNA form, the CDR3 reads TGTGCCAGTAGCTGGACTAGTGACAATGAGCAGCTCTTC. It codes for CASSWTSDNEQLF. Complete variable domain (other parts from reference TRBV19 and TRBJ2-1): DGGITQSPKYLFRKEGQNVTLSCEQNLNHDAMYWYRQDPGQGLRLIYYSQIVNDFQKGDIAEGYSVSREKKESFPLTVTSAQKNPTAFYLCASSWTSDNEQLFGPGTRLTVL.

Many counts were recorded for this clonotype. The chain combines TRBV27 with TRBJ2-7; the D call may be TRBD1 or TRBD2 (6 bases each). This CDR3 has 14 amino acids. CDR1 and CDR2 (germline): MNHEY, SMNVEV (reference sequence). Trimming pared 6 bases from V and 6 bases from J, leaving 18 bases between. CDR3 in DNA: TGTGCCAGCAGAATTAGGGGGGTCGTTCCCGAGCAGTACTTC. Translating it yields CASRIRGVVPEQYF.

This clonotype was recorded at least ten times. The V call is TRBV27, the J call TRBJ2-3, with D hard to call. Trimming removed 7 bases from V and 8 bases from J, with 16 bases in between. CDR1 and CDR2 from the germline V gene are MNHEY and SMNVEV (reference sequence). This CDR3 region has 13 residues. For the CDR3, the DNA is TGTGCCAGCACCCCGGGTGGCCCTGGTACGCAGTATTTT. It is translated as CASTPGGPGTQYF.

V and J are TRBV5-1 and TRBJ1-1; TRBD1 agrees at 11 bases. The CDR3 covers 16 residues. V lost 4 bases and J lost 1; bases outside the gene matches: 6. CDR1 is SGHRS and CDR2 is YFSETQ in the germline V gene. The CDR3 protein is CASSPHGQGANTEAFF. CDR3 DNA: TGCGCCAGCAGCCCACACGGACAGGGGGCGAACACTGAAGCTTTCTTT.

The chain combines TRBV19 with TRBJ1-2; D is uncertain. The CDR3 covers 15 residues. CDR1 and CDR2 from the germline V gene are LNHDA and SQIVND (reference sequence). V gave up 10 bases and J gave up 4 bases, with 22 bases separating them. CDR3 nucleotide sequence: TGTGCCACCAGAGGGTTAGAGGGTCGCCCCTATGGCTACACCTTC. Translation: CATRGLEGRPYGYTF. Drawing the rest from reference TRBV19 and TRBJ1-2, the complete variable domain is DGGITQSPKYLFRKEGQNVTLSCEQNLNHDAMYWYRQDPGQGLRLIYYSQIVNDFQKGDIAEGYSVSREKKESFPLTVTSAQKNPTAFYLCATRGLEGRPYGYTFGSGTRLTVV.

This clonotype was observed at least ten times. The chain combines TRBV5-6 with TRBJ1-5; D unresolved. Germline values: CDR1 SGHDT, CDR2 YYEEEE. V shed 2 bases and J shed 5 bases, with 14 bases lying between them. The CDR3 covers 15 residues. CDR3 nucleotide sequence: TGTGCCAGCAGCTTCCGCCGGGATCCAGATCAGCCCCAGCATTTT. Encoded protein: CASSFRRDPDQPQHF.